This T cell receptor beta chain comes out of a study of beta chain features in type 1 diabetes. Study-level results: Comparison showed that naive, central memory and Treg TCRB repertoires appeared more similar among patients than among healthy donors.

Germline V gene data show CDR1 as SGHAT and CDR2 as FQNNGV. This CDR3 has 13 amino acids. V dropped 7 bases and J dropped 6 bases, with 13 bases sitting between them. Concerning this clone itself: Its antigen is not known.

Of the isolated RNA, all was reverse transcribed, and so the sequenced material was expressed TCRB transcripts. Profiling relied on immunoSEQ multiplex PCR, and the TCRdb table lists in-frame clones only, not all of them. Among some 500,000 clones listed, more than 9.5% were seen once. This TCR derives from a woman aged 18 to 35 in good health. Sequenced: naive CD4+ T cells from blood. This chain joins TRBV11-2 and TRBJ2-1; possible D gene TRBD2, 6 bases. This CDR3 is CASKRGVSNEQFF. Here the CDR3 DNA reads TGTGCCAGCAAGCGCGGGGTTAGCAATGAGCAGTTCTTC.